This T cell receptor (beta chain) comes out of a study of tumor-infiltrating lymphocytes in localized non-small cell lung cancer (dated by TCRdb to the early 2020s). Notes on the research overall: The cohort covered several histologies, both smokers and never-smokers, and patients whose samples were collected after neoadjuvant chemotherapy. A total of 50 or so patients were included in the paired tumor versus uninvolved lung comparison of immunoSEQ T-cell fraction. TCR sequencing was one of several integrated assays, alongside flow cytometry, multiplex immunofluorescence, RNA-seq, exome sequencing and proteomics, applied to the same patients. From each patient came resected tumor tissue plus uninvolved lung tissue from that same patient, and the uninvolved lung tissue was described as non-adjacent to the tumor. In total, the ICON cohort was made up of about 150 surgical patients who had localized non-small cell lung cancer and whose tumors were resected.

The immunoSEQ assay used for TCR sequencing gave the T-cell fraction in both tumor and uninvolved lung tissue. On the authors' methods: In the survival analysis, patients were divided into a high T-cell fraction group (upper tertile) and a low T-cell fraction group (lower two tertiles), and the two groups were compared using a log-rank test. A signed-rank test was used to test paired tumor versus uninvolved lung differences in T-cell fraction. This is the immuneACCESS table as TCRdb keeps it, with only in-frame sequences that have V and J called. A part of the clones is gone; compared with another copy, unresolved V genes explain less than half, and the rest is unexplained. From that table come the V and J calls and clone size; the DNA was used to work out D and trimming. The sample table records 3,500 to 4,500 clones; 66% of these occur just once. The top ten hold about 15% of the sample. Overall results and qualifications from the work: TCR-derived T-cell fraction did not differ between the flow cytometry-defined immunotypes IM1 (good prognosis) and IM2 (poor prognosis). Consistent with immunofluorescence CD3 counts, TCRbeta sequencing supported greater T cell infiltration in tumors than in uninvolved lung tissue. Since assay coverage differed from patient to patient depending on how much tissue was available, TCR sequencing was done for only a subset of the cohort. Different pieces of the same tissue were used for different assays, so technical variation could not be separated from intratumor heterogeneity.

About this clone itself: The antigen it binds to is not known. No clone much larger than this one lies a single base away; base qualities are absent.

The first patient joined ICON in the first half of 2016, and enrollment wrapped up when the last patient was enrolled in September 2018. Fresh tumor and matched uninvolved tissue for in-depth immune analyses, including TCR sequencing, were collected from a subcohort of some 69 patients. TCR sequencing was performed on DNA isolated from bulk tissue, without cell sorting. CDR1 and CDR2 were assigned from the germline V gene as MGHRA and YSYEKL. The CDR3 contains 19 residues, cysteine and phenylalanine counted. Only the CDR3 portion is preserved as DNA: 57 bases, with reading frame beginning at the first base. Trimming at the junction amounts to 1 base on V and 3 bases on J, and the germline ends lie 25 bases apart.

The specimen sequenced was uninvolved lung tissue not adjacent to the tumor. Here the chain combines TRBV4-1 and TRBJ2-7; the D gene remains uncertain. This receptor was obtained from a human donor with non-small cell lung cancer. The DNA sequence is TGCGCCAGCAGCCAAGTCCCGAAATCTGTACAGTCAAGATTCTACGAGCAGTACTTC. It encodes CASSQVPKSVQSRFYEQYF.